This T cell receptor beta chain was recovered during a study of technical replicates of blood from four donors. Germline V gene sequence: CDR1 SNHLY, CDR2 FYNNEI. Trimming pared 1 base from V and 10 bases from J, leaving 4 bases between. The CDR3 spans 11 residues. Profiling relied on immunoSEQ multiplex PCR, and the TCRdb table lists in-frame clones only, not all of them. The repertoire includes 60,000 to 65,000 clones, about 86% of them detected once, and 5% to 6.5% sits in the top ten. The chain combines TRBV2 with TRBJ1-4; D is uncertain. The receptor's source is a human donor in good health. Some clones in this sample may be carry-over from other donors' samples. The sample consisted of PBMCs. The CDR3 bases are TGTGCCAGCAGTGAAGGGCCAAAACTGTTTTTT. It codes for CASSEGPKLFF.